Listed below are T cell receptor beta chains from one sample, sequenced in a study of CXCR3-negative and CXCR3-positive naive CD8 T cells. TCRdb processed the 5' RACE reads again and assigns one entry to each CDR3 protein, with no DNA. The sample includes 84,000 or so distinct CDR3 sequences. The sample was naive CXCR3+ CD8+ T cells from blood. These receptors were obtained from a human donor in good health. Some clones in this sample may be carry-over from other donors' samples. CDR3s include the opening cysteine and the closing phenylalanine or tryptophan.

v_call: TRBV19; j_call: TRBJ2-3; cdr3_aa: CASSQREGRDTQYF
v_call: TRBV20-1; j_call: TRBJ2-2; cdr3_aa: CSARSPTSGDTGELFF
v_call: TRBV6-2/TRBV6-3; j_call: TRBJ2-7; cdr3_aa: CASRRVSASDLYEQYF
v_call: TRBV7-9; j_call: TRBJ2-1; cdr3_aa: CASGGAVDEQFF
v_call: TRBV12-3/TRBV12-4; j_call: TRBJ2-2; cdr3_aa: CASRPRQGATGELFF
v_call: TRBV5-4; j_call: TRBJ2-4; cdr3_aa: CASSYGGLGDIQYF
v_call: TRBV9; j_call: TRBJ1-1; cdr3_aa: CASLGGTGLDEAFF
v_call: TRBV4-3; j_call: TRBJ2-2; cdr3_aa: CASSQGQVGQLSGELFF
v_call: TRBV15; j_call: TRBJ1-6; cdr3_aa: CATSKRAENSPLHF
v_call: TRBV15; j_call: TRBJ1-1; cdr3_aa: CATSRKGRMNTEAFF
v_call: TRBV5-1; j_call: TRBJ1-2; cdr3_aa: CASSFGGQGYGYTF
v_call: TRBV5-1; j_call: TRBJ1-2; cdr3_aa: CASSSGGVVDGYTF
v_call: TRBV24-1; j_call: TRBJ2-2; cdr3_aa: CATRETNTGELFF
v_call: TRBV5-1; j_call: TRBJ1-1; cdr3_aa: CASSLPSNTEAFF
v_call: TRBV12-3/TRBV12-4; j_call: TRBJ2-7; cdr3_aa: CASSSIGVNYEQYF
v_call: TRBV25-1; j_call: TRBJ2-5; cdr3_aa: CASIKAGTGTETQYF
v_call: TRBV20-1; j_call: TRBJ1-2; cdr3_aa: CSAGQSDNYGYTF
v_call: TRBV6-5; j_call: TRBJ2-4; cdr3_aa: CASSYSSSGTFQCF
v_call: TRBV28; j_call: TRBJ1-1; cdr3_aa: CASTQNAYDGTEAFF
v_call: TRBV29-1; j_call: TRBJ2-3; cdr3_aa: CSVRGGSSDTQYF
v_call: TRBV15; j_call: TRBJ1-4; cdr3_aa: CATSHFPEATNGKLFF
v_call: TRBV19; j_call: TRBJ1-1; cdr3_aa: CASSMRTEAFF
v_call: TRBV20-1; j_call: TRBJ2-7; cdr3_aa: CSASPQGPFYEQYF
v_call: TRBV28; j_call: TRBJ2-5; cdr3_aa: CASSIEGGETQYF
v_call: TRBV20-1; j_call: TRBJ2-7; cdr3_aa: CSARGPVSYEQYF
v_call: TRBV6-5; j_call: TRBJ2-1; cdr3_aa: CASNPDRVSEQFF
v_call: TRBV7-6; j_call: TRBJ2-5; cdr3_aa: CASSSQETQYF
v_call: TRBV12-3/TRBV12-4; j_call: TRBJ2-2; cdr3_aa: CASSPGVAGPNTGELFF
v_call: TRBV15; j_call: TRBJ2-1; cdr3_aa: CATSSPLDEQFF
v_call: TRBV19; j_call: TRBJ2-2; cdr3_aa: CASSIPAGVAGELFF
v_call: TRBV15; j_call: TRBJ2-2; cdr3_aa: CATSTLRETGELFF
v_call: TRBV7-8; j_call: TRBJ1-5; cdr3_aa: CASSLDRGQPQHF
v_call: TRBV9; j_call: TRBJ2-2; cdr3_aa: CASSVRPTLGGELFF
v_call: TRBV5-1; j_call: TRBJ2-7; cdr3_aa: CASRSSATYEQYF
v_call: TRBV27; j_call: TRBJ2-7; cdr3_aa: CASSLKAGGFYEQYF
v_call: TRBV5-5; j_call: TRBJ2-4; cdr3_aa: CASSLSSGMGNIQYF
v_call: TRBV29-1; j_call: TRBJ2-3; cdr3_aa: CSVEGSTGTGTPSTDTQYF
v_call: TRBV29-1; j_call: TRBJ1-1; cdr3_aa: CSVDGRGGTEAFF
v_call: TRBV6-2/TRBV6-3; j_call: TRBJ2-1; cdr3_aa: CASSPPFRVLDNEQFF
v_call: TRBV23-1; j_call: TRBJ2-1; cdr3_aa: CASSRGNGEQFF
v_call: TRBV4-2; j_call: TRBJ2-7; cdr3_aa: CASSQGQLFYEQYF
v_call: TRBV4-1; j_call: TRBJ2-5; cdr3_aa: CASSQERDRKTQYF
v_call: TRBV6-2/TRBV6-3; j_call: TRBJ2-7; cdr3_aa: CASSTGRRSYEQYF
v_call: TRBV28; j_call: TRBJ2-1; cdr3_aa: CASSPVQGATYNEQFF
v_call: TRBV6-4; j_call: TRBJ2-3; cdr3_aa: CASSDGLGGPDTQYF
v_call: TRBV12-3/TRBV12-4; j_call: TRBJ2-1; cdr3_aa: CASRPLFVGKDNEQFF
v_call: TRBV9; j_call: TRBJ1-3; cdr3_aa: CASSPGWAEPVNTIYF